This T cell receptor (beta chain) was identified in a study of blood T cell repertoires in COVID-19. Germline V lookup: CDR1 SGHRS, CDR2 YFSETQ. This CDR3 region has 15 residues. With V trimmed by 3 bases and J by 6 bases, 3 bases remained unmatched. Per the original methods: Counts of nucleated cells, estimated from reference gene primer amplification, were obtained. Here immunoSEQ multiplex PCR was the method, and the copy in TCRdb shows in-frame clones only, minus some. The V and J calls and clone size are taken from that table; D and trimming were inferred from the DNA. The table lists more than 15,000 clones, around nine tenths of them singletons.

Sequencing used peripheral blood. V gene TRBV5-1 combines with J gene TRBJ2-2; 12 nucleotides match TRBD1. The clonotype comes from a human donor in a cohort sampled during active COVID-19. CDR3 residues: CASSWGQGAPGELFF. CDR3 bases: TGCGCCAGCAGCTGGGGACAGGGGGCACCCGGGGAGCTGTTTTTT. Full variable domain (outside the CDR3, taken from reference TRBV5-1 and TRBJ2-2): KAGVTQTPRYLIKTRGQQVTLSCSPISGHRSVSWYQQTPGQGLQFLFEYFSETQRNKGNFPGRFSGRQFSNSRSEMNVSTLELGDSALYLCASSWGQGAPGELFFGEGSRLTVL.